This T cell receptor beta chain originates from a study of T cell responses to AZD1222 COVID-19 vaccine. Second-dose groups at about 4 or about 12 weeks were pooled. Study results and limitations: Two AZD1222 administrations were followed by greater Spike-specific TCR breadth and depth. Seropositivity was recorded at baseline in only a handful of AZD1222 recipients.

Comment on this clone: Its specificity is not known.

TCRdb's copy holds only in-frame clones and misses some; the assay was immunoSEQ multiplex PCR. The table shows 90,000 to 100,000 clones, with about nine tenths occurring only once. The V end lost 8 bases, the J end lost 7 bases, and 17 bases lay between the germline ends. The germline gives CDR1 MNHEY, CDR2 SVGAGI. The CDR3 runs to 13 residues. The chain has TRBV6-5 and TRBJ1-1; D gene uncertain. The receptor was derived from an adult who received the AZD1222 COVID-19 vaccine. Specimen: peripheral blood, collected 28 days after the second AZD1222 dose. The CDR3 region has the DNA TGTGCCAGCGTATTGGGCCGAGCTCTTGAAGCTTTCTTT. This encodes CASVLGRALEAFF.